This T cell receptor beta chain was sequenced during a study of T cells after somatic rescue of genetic block (dated by TCRdb to the early 2020s). Broadly, across the study: What the study looked at was long-term robustness, specifically in a T-cell system that came about through somatic rescue of a genetic block in T-cell development.

Receptors were amplified or captured by the immunoSEQ multiplex PCR assay. TCRdb mirrors the immuneACCESS table, restricted to in-frame sequences. Some clones are absent from its copies; in checked studies, under half trace to an unresolved V gene, and the reason for the others is unknown. This sample gives about 68,000 clones in total; around 90% of them show up just once. The ten largest clonotypes hold 2.9% of the sample. The CDR3, cysteine through phenylalanine, is 13 amino acids long. The read is trimmed to its CDR3 DNA, 39 bases read in frame from base 1. The germline V gene (reference sequence) gives CDR1 as LNHDA and CDR2 as SQIVND. V was cut back by 3 bases and J by 3 bases, leaving a gap of 7 bases between them. In regard to this clone: Its antigen remains unidentified. No clone much larger than this one lies a single base away; base qualities are absent.

The sequenced sample consisted of peripheral blood mononuclear cells (PBMCs). The sequence came from a man between 40 and 49 years old. The V gene is TRBV19 and the J gene is TRBJ2-3, with no confidently assigned D gene. The CDR3 protein is CASSIYETDTQYF. The DNA is as follows: TGTGCCAGTAGTATCTATGAAACAGATACGCAGTATTTT.